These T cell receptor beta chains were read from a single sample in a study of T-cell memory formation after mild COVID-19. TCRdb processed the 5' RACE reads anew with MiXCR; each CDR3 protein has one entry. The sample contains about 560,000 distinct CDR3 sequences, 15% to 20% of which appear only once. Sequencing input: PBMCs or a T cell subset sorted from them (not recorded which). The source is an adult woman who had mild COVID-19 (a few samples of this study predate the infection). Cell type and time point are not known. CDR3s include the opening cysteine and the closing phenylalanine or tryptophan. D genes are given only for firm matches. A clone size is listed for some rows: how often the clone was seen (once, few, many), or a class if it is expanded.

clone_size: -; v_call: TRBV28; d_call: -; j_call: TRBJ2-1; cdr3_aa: CASLWGQGGYNEQFF; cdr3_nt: TGTGCCAGCCTTTGGGGCCAGGGGGGTTACAATGAGCAGTTCTTC
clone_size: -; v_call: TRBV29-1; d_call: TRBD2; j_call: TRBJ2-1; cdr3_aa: CSVDDPLAGGMSSYNEQFF; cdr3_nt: TGCAGCGTTGATGATCCCCTAGCGGGGGGGATGAGCTCCTACAATGAGCAGTTCTTC
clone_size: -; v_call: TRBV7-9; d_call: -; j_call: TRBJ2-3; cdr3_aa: CASSFRGSGTDTQYF; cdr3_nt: TGTGCCAGCAGCTTCAGGGGTAGTGGCACAGATACGCAGTATTTT
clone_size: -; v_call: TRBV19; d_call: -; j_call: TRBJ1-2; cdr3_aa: CASSIKGFAKINYGYTF; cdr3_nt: TGTGCCAGTAGTATAAAAGGGTTTGCCAAAATTAACTATGGCTACACCTTC
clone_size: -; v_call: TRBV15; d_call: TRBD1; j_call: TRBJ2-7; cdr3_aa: CATSTRTGDYEQYF; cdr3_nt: TGTGCCACCAGCACCCGGACAGGGGATTACGAGCAGTACTTC
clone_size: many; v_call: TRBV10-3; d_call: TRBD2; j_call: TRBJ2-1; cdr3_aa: CAITGTSGVSYNEQFF; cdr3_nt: TGTGCCATCACCGGGACTAGCGGGGTCTCCTACAATGAGCAGTTCTTC
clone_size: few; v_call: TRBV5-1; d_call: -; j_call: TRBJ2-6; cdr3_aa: CASSSGASSGANVLTF; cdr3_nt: TGCGCCAGCAGCTCGGGGGCTAGCTCTGGGGCCAACGTCCTGACTTTC
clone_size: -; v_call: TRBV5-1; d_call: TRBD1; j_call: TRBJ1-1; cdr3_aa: CASRGQGAGAEAFF; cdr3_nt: TGCGCCAGCAGAGGACAGGGGGCGGGAGCTGAAGCTTTCTTT
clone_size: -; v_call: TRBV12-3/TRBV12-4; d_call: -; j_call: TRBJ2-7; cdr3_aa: CASTPHRRNEQYF; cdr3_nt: TGTGCCAGCACTCCCCATAGGAGGAACGAGCAGTACTTC
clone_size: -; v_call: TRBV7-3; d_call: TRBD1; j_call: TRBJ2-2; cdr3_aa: CASSLMAGTVNTGELFF; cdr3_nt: TGTGCCAGCAGCTTAATGGCCGGGACAGTGAACACCGGGGAGCTGTTTTTT
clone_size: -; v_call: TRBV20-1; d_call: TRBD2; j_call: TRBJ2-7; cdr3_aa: CSARDRRSSGKSSYEQYF; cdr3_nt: TGCAGTGCTAGAGATCGGCGGTCTAGCGGTAAGAGCTCCTACGAGCAGTACTTC
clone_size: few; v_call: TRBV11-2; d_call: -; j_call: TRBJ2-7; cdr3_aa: CASSVLTTRAPGAYEQYF; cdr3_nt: TGTGCCAGCAGCGTGCTTACTACCCGAGCCCCTGGGGCCTACGAGCAGTACTTC
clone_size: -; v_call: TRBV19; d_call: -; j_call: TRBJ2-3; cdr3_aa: CASSIILIDTQYF; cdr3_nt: TGTGCCAGTAGTATAATATTGATAGATACGCAGTATTTT
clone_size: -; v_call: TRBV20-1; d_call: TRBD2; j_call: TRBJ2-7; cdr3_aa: CSARDGLAGGYEQYF; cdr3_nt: TGCAGTGCTAGAGATGGGCTAGCGGGAGGATATGAGCAGTACTTC